This T cell receptor (beta chain) was captured by sequencing in a study of T-cell reconstitution after alpha-beta-depleted transplantation in children. This CDR3 contains 16 residues. Germline V CDR1 and CDR2: MNHEY, SVGAGI. Trimming cost V 0 bases and J 3 bases; bases outside gene matches: 4. For TCRbeta, the library was prepared with unique molecular identifiers. Each CDR3 protein gets one entry after TCRdb re-called the PCR reads with MiXCR. The sample carries 200,000 to 300,000 distinct CDR3 sequences, more than 20% recorded once. The source of this sequence is a female patient between 2 and 15 years old who had a stem cell transplant for congenital amegakaryocytic thrombocytopenia, so the T cells may come from the graft donor. The chain couples TRBV6-5 to TRBJ2-7; 11 positions agree with TRBD1. Sequences were derived from PBMCs, mostly from graft donor cells, sampled 360 days after TCRalphabeta/CD19-depleted stem cell transplant. The CDR3 region has the DNA TGTGCCAGCAGTTACTCCTGGACAGGGGGCTACTACGAGCAGTACTTC. It translates to CASSYSWTGGYYEQYF.